This T cell receptor beta chain comes out of a study of cytomegalovirus exposure and HLA in healthy donors. At the level of the study: Of 350 to 400 genotyped donors, roughly 81% grouped in the Caucasian-associated ancestry cluster.

Germline-derived CDR1 and CDR2 are SGHRS and YFSETQ. This CDR3 spans 13 amino acids. Trimming left V 0 bases short and J 4 bases short, with 5 bases between. The PCR employed 60 Vbeta primers together with 13 Jbeta primers. The repertoire was sequenced with immunoSEQ multiplex PCR; TCRdb's copy has only in-frame clones and lacks some. The data show approximately 150,000 clones, with about four fifths seen just once and approximately 2.3% held by the top ten. Overall study results and limits: Listed as cytomegalovirus-associated were around 160 TCR beta chains.

For this clone: The antigen remains undetermined.

The chain employs TRBV5-1 and TRBJ1-5; D not resolved. The sequencing input was PBMCs. This clonotype originated in a male donor in good health and CMV-seronegative. CDR3 bases: TGCGCCAGCAGCTTGGGACTGAATCAGCCCCAGCATTTT. Translated: CASSLGLNQPQHF.